This record covers a single TCR beta chain. The entry originates in a study of CD8+ T cells in alopecia areata. Reverse transcription of extracted RNA yielded cDNA, which provided the sequencing template. Assay used: immunoSEQ multiplex PCR; TCRdb lists only in-frame clones, some missing. The sample includes around 200,000 clones, 45% to 75% of them seen just once. This CDR3 has 16 amino acids. Germline V gene sequence: CDR1 SNHLY, CDR2 FYNNEI. V dropped 6 bases and J dropped 1; count of bases not matched to a gene: 4. Described treatment: oral pan-JAK inhibitor, 5-10 mg twice daily. This receptor was obtained from a human donor with alopecia areata. This rearrangement joins TRBV2 to TRBJ2-6; the match to TRBD1 covers 9 bases. The input for sequencing was CD4+ T cells sorted from blood, taken at week 4, from a patient treated with tofacitinib. Written as DNA, the CDR3 is TGTGCCAGCAGACCGGGACAGGGATCTGGGGCCAACGTCCTGACTTTC. It yields the protein CASRPGQGSGANVLTF.